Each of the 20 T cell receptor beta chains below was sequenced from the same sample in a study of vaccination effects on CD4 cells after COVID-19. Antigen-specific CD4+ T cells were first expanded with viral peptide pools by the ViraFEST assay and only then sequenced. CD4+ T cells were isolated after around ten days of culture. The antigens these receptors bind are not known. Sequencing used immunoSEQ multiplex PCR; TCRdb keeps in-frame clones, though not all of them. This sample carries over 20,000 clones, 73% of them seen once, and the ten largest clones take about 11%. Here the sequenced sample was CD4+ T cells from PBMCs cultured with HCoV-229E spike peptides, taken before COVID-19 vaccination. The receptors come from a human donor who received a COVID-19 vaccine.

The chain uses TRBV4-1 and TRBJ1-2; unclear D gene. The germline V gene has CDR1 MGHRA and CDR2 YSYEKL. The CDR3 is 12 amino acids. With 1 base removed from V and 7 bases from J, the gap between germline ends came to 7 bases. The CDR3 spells CASSQATVGYTF. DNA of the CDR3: TGCGCCAGCAGCCAAGCCACGGTTGGCTACACCTTC.

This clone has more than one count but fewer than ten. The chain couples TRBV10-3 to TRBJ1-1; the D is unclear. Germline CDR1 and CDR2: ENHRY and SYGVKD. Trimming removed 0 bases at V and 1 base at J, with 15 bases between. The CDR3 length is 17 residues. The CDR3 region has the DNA TGTGCCATCAGTGAGTCGATATGGAGGACGGAGAACACTGAAGCTTTCTTT. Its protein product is CAISESIWRTENTEAFF.

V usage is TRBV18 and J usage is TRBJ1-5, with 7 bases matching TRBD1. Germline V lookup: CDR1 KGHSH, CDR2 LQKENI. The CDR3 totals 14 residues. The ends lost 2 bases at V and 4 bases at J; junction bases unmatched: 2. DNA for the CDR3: TGTGCCAGCTCACCATCGACAGGGAATCAGCCCCAGCATTTT. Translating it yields CASSPSTGNQPQHF.

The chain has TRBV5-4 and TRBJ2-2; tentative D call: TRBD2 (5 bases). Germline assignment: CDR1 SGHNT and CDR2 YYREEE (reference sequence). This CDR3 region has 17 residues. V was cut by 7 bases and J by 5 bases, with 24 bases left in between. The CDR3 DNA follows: TGTGCCAGCCGTTATCGACGGGGAGCATGGGAGACCGGGGAGCTGTTTTTT. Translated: CASRYRRGAWETGELFF.

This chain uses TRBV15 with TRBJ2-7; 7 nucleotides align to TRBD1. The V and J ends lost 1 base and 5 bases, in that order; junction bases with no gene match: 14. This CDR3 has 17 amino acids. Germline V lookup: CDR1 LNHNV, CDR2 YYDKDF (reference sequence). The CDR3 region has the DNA TGTGCCACCAGCAGAGCAGACAGGGTGCCCAGGAGGAACGAGCAGTACTTC. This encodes CATSRADRVPRRNEQYF.

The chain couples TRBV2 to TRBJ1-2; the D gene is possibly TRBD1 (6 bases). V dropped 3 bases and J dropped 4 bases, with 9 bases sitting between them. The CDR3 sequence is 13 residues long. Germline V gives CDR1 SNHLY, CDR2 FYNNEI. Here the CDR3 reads CASSERQVYGYTF. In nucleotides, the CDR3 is TGTGCCAGCAGTGAGAGACAGGTCTATGGCTACACCTTC.

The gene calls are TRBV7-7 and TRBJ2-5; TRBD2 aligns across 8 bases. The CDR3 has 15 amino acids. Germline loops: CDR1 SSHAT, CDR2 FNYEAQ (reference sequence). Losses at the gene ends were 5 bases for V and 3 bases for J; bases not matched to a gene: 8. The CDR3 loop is CASSTGRGAKETQYF. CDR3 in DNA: TGTGCCAGCAGCACTGGGCGGGGGGCAAAAGAGACCCAGTACTTC.

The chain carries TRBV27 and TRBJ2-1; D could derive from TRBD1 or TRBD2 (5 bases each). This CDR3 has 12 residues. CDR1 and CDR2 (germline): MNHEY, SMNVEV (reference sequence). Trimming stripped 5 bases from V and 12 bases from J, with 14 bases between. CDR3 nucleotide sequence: TGTGCCAGCAGTGCTCAGGGTCGGGGGCAGTTCTTC. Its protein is CASSAQGRGQFF.

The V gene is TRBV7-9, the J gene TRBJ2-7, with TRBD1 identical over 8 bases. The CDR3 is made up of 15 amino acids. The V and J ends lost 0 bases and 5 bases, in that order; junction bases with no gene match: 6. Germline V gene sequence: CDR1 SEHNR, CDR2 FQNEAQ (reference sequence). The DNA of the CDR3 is TGTGCCAGCAGCTTAGCCCTGGGACAGGTAGACGAGCAGTACTTC. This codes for CASSLALGQVDEQYF.

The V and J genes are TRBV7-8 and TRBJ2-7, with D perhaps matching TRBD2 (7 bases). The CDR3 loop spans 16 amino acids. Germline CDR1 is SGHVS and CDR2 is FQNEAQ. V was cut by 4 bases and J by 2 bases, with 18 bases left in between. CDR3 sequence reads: CASSSRVGGGTYEQYF. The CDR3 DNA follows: TGTGCCAGCAGCTCCCGGGTGGGCGGGGGCACCTACGAGCAGTACTTC.

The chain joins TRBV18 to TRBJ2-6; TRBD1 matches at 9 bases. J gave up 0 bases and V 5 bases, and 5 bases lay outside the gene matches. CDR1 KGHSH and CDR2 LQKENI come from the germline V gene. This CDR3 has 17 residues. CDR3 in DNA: TGTGCCAGCTCATCCCGGGACAGGGACTCTGGGGCCAACGTCCTGACTTTC. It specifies CASSSRDRDSGANVLTF.

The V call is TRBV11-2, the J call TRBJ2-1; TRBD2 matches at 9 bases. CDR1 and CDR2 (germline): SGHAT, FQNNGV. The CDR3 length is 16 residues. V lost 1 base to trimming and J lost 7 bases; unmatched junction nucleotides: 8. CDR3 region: CASSLVASGTLNEQFF. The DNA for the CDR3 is TGTGCCAGCAGCTTAGTTGCTAGCGGGACGCTAAATGAGCAGTTCTTC.

The CDR3 region is CASSPDGDSPLHF. The CDR3 nucleotides read TGTGCCAGCAGCCCCGACGGGGATTCACCCCTCCACTTT. The genes are TRBV11-1 and TRBJ1-6, with D uncertain. The CDR3 extends over 13 amino acids. Trimming removed 5 bases at V and 8 bases at J, with 10 bases between. Germline CDR1 is SGHAT and CDR2 is FQDESV (reference sequence). The whole variable domain, filled in from reference TRBV11-1 and TRBJ1-6, reads EAEVAQSPRYKITEKSQAVAFWCDPISGHATLYWYRQILGQGPELLVQFQDESVVDDSQLPKDRFSAERLKGVDSTLKIQPAELGDSAMYLCASSPDGDSPLHFGNGTRLTVT.

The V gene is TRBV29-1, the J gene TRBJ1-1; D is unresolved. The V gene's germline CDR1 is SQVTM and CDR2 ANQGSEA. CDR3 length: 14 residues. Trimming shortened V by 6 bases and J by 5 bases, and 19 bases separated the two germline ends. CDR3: CSVATGVRSTEAFF. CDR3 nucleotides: TGCAGCGTGGCGACCGGCGTACGGAGTACTGAAGCTTTCTTT.

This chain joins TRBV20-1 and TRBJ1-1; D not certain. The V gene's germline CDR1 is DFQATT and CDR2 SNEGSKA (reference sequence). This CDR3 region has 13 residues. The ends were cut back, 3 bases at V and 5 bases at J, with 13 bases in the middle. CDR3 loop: CSASIPGGTEAFF. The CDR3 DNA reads TGCAGTGCTAGTATCCCCGGTGGAACTGAAGCTTTCTTT.

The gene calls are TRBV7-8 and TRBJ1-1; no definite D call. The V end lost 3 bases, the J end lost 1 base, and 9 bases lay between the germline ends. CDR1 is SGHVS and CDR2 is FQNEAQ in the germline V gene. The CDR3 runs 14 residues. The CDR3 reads CASSFQSRNTEAFF. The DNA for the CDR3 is TGTGCCAGCAGCTTTCAGTCGAGGAACACTGAAGCTTTCTTT.

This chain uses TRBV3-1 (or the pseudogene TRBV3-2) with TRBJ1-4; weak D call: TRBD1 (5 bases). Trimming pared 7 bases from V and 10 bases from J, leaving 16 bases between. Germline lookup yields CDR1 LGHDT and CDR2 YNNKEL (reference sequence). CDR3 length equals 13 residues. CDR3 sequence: CASTGQVGAKLFF. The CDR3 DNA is TGTGCCAGCACGGGGCAGGTCGGGGCAAAACTGTTTTTT.

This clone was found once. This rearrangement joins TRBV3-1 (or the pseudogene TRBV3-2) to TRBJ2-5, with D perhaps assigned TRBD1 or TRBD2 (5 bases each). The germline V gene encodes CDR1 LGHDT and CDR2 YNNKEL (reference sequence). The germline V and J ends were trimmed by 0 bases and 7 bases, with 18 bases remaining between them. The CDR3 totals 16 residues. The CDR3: CASSQDVGTAGWTQYF. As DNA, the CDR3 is TGTGCCAGCAGCCAAGATGTCGGGACCGCTGGATGGACCCAGTACTTC.

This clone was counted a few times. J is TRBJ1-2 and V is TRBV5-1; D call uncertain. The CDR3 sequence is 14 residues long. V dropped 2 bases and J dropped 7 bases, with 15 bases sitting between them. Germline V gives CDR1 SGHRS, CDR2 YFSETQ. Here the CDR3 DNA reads TGCGCCAGCAGCTTTTCCGTTGGAGAGGGTGGCTACACCTTC. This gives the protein CASSFSVGEGGYTF.

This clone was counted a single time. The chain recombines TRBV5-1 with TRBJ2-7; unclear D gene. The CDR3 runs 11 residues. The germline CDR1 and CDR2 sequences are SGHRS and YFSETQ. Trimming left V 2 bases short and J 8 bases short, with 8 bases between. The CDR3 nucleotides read TGCGCCAGCAGCTTCGGTTTTCAGCAGTACTTC. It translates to CASSFGFQQYF.